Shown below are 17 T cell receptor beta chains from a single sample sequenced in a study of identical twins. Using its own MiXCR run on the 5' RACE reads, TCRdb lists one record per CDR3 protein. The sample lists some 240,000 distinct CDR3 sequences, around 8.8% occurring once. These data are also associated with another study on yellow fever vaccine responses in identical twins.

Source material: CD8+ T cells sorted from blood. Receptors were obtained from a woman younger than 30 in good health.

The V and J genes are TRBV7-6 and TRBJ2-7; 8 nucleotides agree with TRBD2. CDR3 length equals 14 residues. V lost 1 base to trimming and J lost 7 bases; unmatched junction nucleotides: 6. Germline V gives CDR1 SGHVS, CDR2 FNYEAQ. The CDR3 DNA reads TGTGCCAGCAGCTTAGGCGAGGGCGGGAGGGAGCAGTACTTC. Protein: CASSLGEGGREQYF.

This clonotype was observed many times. The CDR3, as DNA: TGTGCCAGCAGCCCCGGCATCGGGTATGGCTACACCTTC. This gives the protein CASSPGIGYGYTF. The rearrangement links TRBV28 to TRBJ1-2; the D is unclear. V lost 6 bases and J lost 5, with 13 bases in between. The CDR3 is 13 amino acids. CDR1 and CDR2 (germline): MDHEN, SYDVKM.

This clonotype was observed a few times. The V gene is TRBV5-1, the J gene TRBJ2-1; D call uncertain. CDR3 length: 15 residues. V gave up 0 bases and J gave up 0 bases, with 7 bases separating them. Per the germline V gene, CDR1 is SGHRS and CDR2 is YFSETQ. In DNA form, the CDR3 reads TGCGCCAGCAGCTTGGCCACGAGCTCCTACAATGAGCAGTTCTTC. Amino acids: CASSLATSSYNEQFF.

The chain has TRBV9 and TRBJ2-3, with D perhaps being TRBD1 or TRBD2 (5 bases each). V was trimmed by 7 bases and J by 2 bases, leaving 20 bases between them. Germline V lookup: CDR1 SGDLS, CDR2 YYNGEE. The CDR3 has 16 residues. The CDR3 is CASASGPLGDTDTQYF. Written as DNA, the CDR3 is TGTGCCAGCGCGAGCGGACCACTAGGGGACACAGATACGCAGTATTTT.

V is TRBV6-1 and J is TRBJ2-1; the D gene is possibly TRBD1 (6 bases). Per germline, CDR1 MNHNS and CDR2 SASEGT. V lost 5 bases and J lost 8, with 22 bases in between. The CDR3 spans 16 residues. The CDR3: CASSPLAGETYHEQFF. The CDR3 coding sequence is TGTGCCAGCAGTCCCTTGGCAGGGGAGACTTACCATGAGCAGTTCTTC.

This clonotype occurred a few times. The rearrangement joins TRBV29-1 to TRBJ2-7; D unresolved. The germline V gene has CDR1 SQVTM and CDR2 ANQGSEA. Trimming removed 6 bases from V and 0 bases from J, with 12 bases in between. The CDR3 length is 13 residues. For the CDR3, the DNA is TGCAGCGTGTTCAGGCTGAGCTCCTACGAGCAGTACTTC. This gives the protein CSVFRLSSYEQYF.

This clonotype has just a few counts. The CDR3 DNA sequence: TGCGCCAGCAGCCAAGCTCCCGAAACCGGGGAGCTGTTTTTT. Translating it yields CASSQAPETGELFF. The chain carries TRBV4-1 and TRBJ2-2; D remains unclear. Germline V gene sequence: CDR1 MGHRA, CDR2 YSYEKL. Trimming cost V 1 base and J 5 bases, with 8 bases left between them. This CDR3 is built from 14 residues.

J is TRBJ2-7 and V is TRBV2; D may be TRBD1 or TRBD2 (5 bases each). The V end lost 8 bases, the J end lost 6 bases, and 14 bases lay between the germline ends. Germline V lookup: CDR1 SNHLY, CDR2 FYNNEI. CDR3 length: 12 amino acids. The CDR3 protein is CASLDGAAEQYF. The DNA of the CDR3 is TGTGCCAGCTTGGACGGGGCAGCCGAGCAGTACTTC.

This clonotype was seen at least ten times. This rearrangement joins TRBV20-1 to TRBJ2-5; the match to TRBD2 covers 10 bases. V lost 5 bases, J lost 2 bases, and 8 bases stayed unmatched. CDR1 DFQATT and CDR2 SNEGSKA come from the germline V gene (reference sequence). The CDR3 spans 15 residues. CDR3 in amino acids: CSAGSSGGSQETQYF. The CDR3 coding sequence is TGCAGTGCTGGCTCTAGCGGGGGCTCTCAAGAGACCCAGTACTTC.

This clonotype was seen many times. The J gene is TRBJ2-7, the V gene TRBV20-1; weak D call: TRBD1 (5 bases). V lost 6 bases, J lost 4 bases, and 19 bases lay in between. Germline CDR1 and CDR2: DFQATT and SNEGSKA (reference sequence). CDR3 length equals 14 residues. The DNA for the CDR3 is TGCAGTGCCGAGTTGGGGCCTAGTGGGTACGAGCAGTACTTC. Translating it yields CSAELGPSGYEQYF.

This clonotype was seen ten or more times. The CDR3 nucleotides read TGCAGTGCTAGTGCGGGACACCTCACTGAAGCTTTCTTT. It encodes CSASAGHLTEAFF. This rearrangement joins TRBV20-1 to TRBJ1-1; tentative D call: TRBD1 (6 bases). CDR1 DFQATT and CDR2 SNEGSKA come from the germline V gene (reference sequence). The CDR3 loop spans 13 amino acids. Trimming left V 3 bases short and J 4 bases short, with 12 bases between.

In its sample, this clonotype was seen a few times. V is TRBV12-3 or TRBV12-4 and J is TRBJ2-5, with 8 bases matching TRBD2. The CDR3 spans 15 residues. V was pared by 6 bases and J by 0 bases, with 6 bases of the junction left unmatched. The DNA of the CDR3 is TGTGCCAGCAGATCCGGGGGGGTCAACCAAGAGACCCAGTACTTC. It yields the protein CASRSGGVNQETQYF.

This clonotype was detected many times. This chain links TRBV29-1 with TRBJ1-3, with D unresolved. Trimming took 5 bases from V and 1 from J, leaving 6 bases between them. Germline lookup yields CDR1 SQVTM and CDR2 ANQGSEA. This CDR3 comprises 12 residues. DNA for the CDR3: TGCAGCGTTCTGGAATCTGGAAACACCATATATTTT. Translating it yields CSVLESGNTIYF.

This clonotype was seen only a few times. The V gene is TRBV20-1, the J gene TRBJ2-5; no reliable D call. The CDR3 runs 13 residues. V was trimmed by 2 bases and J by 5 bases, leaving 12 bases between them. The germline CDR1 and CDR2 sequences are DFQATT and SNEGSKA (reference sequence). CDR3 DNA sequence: TGCAGTGCTAGAACGTGGATCAGCGAGACCCAGTACTTC. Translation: CSARTWISETQYF.

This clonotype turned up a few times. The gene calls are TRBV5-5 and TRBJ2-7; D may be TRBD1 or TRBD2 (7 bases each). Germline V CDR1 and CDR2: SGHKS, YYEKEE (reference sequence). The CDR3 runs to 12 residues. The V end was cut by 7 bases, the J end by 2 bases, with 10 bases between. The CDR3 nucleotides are TGTGCCAGCCAGGGGGGGGCCTACGAGCAGTACTTC. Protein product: CASQGGAYEQYF.

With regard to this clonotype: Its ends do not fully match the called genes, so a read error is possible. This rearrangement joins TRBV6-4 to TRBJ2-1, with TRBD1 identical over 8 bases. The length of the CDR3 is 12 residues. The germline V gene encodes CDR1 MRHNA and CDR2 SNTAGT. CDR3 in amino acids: CAVPQGDNEQSF. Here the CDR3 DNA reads TGTGCCGTCCCACAGGGGGACAATGAGCAGTCCTTC.

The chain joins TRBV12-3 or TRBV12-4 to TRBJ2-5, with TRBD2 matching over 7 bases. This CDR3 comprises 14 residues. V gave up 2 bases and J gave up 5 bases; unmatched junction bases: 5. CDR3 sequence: CASSLSGVRETQYF. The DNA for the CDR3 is TGTGCCAGCAGTTTAAGCGGGGTGAGGGAGACCCAGTACTTC.